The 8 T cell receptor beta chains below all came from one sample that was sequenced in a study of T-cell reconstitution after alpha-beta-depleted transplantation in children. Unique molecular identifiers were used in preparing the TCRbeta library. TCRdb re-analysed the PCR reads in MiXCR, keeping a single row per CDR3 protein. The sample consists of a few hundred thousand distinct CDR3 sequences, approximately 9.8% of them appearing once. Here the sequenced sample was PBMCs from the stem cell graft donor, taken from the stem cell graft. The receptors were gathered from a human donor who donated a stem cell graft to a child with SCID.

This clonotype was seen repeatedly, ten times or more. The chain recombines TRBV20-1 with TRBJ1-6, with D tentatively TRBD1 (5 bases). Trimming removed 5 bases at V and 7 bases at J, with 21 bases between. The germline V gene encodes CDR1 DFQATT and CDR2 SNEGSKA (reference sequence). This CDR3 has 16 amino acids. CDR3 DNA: TGCAGTGCTCCACTACGTGGGGGGTCGGGGAATTCACCCCTCCACTTT. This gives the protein CSAPLRGGSGNSPLHF.

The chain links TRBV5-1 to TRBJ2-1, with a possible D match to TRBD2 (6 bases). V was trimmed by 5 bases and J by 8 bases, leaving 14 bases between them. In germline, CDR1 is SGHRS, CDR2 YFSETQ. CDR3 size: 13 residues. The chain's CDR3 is CASSWAGLDEQFF. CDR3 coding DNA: TGCGCCAGCAGTTGGGCGGGGCTCGATGAGCAGTTCTTC. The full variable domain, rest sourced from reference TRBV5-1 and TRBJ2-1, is KAGVTQTPRYLIKTRGQQVTLSCSPISGHRSVSWYQQTPGQGLQFLFEYFSETQRNKGNFPGRFSGRQFSNSRSEMNVSTLELGDSALYLCASSWAGLDEQFFGPGTRLTVL.

Here the CDR3 reads CASSYSPRDNDQPQHF. In nucleotides, the CDR3 is TGTGCCAGCAGTTACTCGCCTCGCGACAATGATCAGCCCCAGCATTTT. V gene TRBV6-5 combines with J gene TRBJ1-5; D gene ambiguous. Deletions cut 0 bases from V and 5 bases from J, with 14 bases between. Germline CDR1 and CDR2: MNHEY and SVGAGI. This CDR3 has 16 amino acids.

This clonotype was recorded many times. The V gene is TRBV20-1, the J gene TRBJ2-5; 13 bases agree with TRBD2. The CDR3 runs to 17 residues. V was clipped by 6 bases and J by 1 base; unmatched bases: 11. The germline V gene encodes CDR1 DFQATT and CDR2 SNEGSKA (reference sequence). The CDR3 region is CSAPRLAGGPFQETQYF. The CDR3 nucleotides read TGCAGTGCCCCCCGACTAGCGGGGGGTCCGTTCCAAGAGACCCAGTACTTC.

The CDR3 reads CASSRGLQDEKLFF. For the CDR3, the DNA is TGTGCCAGCTCACGGGGATTGCAGGATGAAAAACTGTTTTTT. The V call is TRBV18, the J call TRBJ1-4, with D hard to call. V gave up 4 bases and J gave up 6 bases, with 12 bases separating them. Germline CDR1 and CDR2: KGHSH and LQKENI. CDR3 size: 14 residues. Full variable domain (outside the CDR3, taken from reference TRBV18 and TRBJ1-4): NAGVMQNPRHLVRRRGQEARLRCSPMKGHSHVYWYRQLPEEGLKFMVYLQKENIIDESGMPKERFSAEFPKEGPSILRIQQVVRGDSAAYFCASSRGLQDEKLFFGSGTQLSVL.

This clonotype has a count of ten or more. The CDR3 region has the DNA TGCAGTGCTAGGGCTGCTAGGACCTACGAGCAGTACTTC. Protein product: CSARAARTYEQYF. The J gene is TRBJ2-7, the V gene TRBV20-1; no clear D gene. V lost 3 bases, J lost 2 bases, and 11 bases lay in between. The CDR3 covers 13 residues. Germline V gene sequence: CDR1 DFQATT, CDR2 SNEGSKA (reference sequence).

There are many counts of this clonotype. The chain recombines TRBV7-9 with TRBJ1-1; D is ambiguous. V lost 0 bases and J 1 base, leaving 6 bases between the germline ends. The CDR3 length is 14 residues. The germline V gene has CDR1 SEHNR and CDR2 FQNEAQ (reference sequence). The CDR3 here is CASSLARTNTEAFF. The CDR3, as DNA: TGTGCCAGCAGCTTAGCCAGGACGAACACTGAAGCTTTCTTT.

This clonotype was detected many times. DNA of the CDR3: TGTGCCAGCAGTGTTGGCTCCGGGGAGCTGTTTTTT. Protein: CASSVGSGELFF. The chain joins TRBV6-1 to TRBJ2-2, with D uncertain. This CDR3 comprises 12 residues. The V gene's germline CDR1 is MNHNS and CDR2 SASEGT. The ends were cut back, 4 bases at V and 6 bases at J, with 6 bases in the middle.